The entry below gives a single TCR beta chain sequence along with its context. The source of the sample is a study of blood T cell repertoires in COVID-19. Assay: immunoSEQ multiplex PCR; the TCRdb copy retains only in-frame clones and omits some. This table holds roughly 110,000 clones, roughly 81% found once. CDR3 length: 13 amino acids. CDR1 is SGHTA and CDR2 is FQGNSA in the germline V gene. Trimming removed 6 bases from V and 6 bases from J, with 15 bases in between. The TCR originated in a human donor in a cohort sampled during active COVID-19. Sequenced input: peripheral blood. The chain couples TRBV7-2 to TRBJ2-7; D gene uncertain. The CDR3 loop is CASRLLFSGEQYF. As DNA, the CDR3 is TGTGCCAGCAGGCTCCTGTTTTCAGGCGAGCAGTACTTC.